This is a list of T cell receptor beta chains from one sample in a study of cytomegalovirus exposure and HLA in healthy donors. The repertoire was sequenced with immunoSEQ multiplex PCR; TCRdb's copy has only in-frame clones and lacks some. This table has about 180,000 clones, 84% appearing once. Sequencing was carried out using PBMCs. The receptor source for this set is a girl aged 2 to 9 in good health and CMV-seropositive. The conserved cysteine and the conserved F or W are not part of the CDR3 here. A D gene is named only where the DNA matches it firmly.

v_call	j_call	d_call	cdr3_aa
TRBV5-1	TRBJ1-4	TRBD1	ASSLGQGNEKLF
TRBV10-3	TRBJ1-1	NA	AISDSMNTEAF
TRBV5-1	TRBJ2-1	TRBD2	ASSLIAGATYNEQF
TRBV5-6	TRBJ2-7	TRBD1	ASRDLGTGVYEQY
TRBV7-9	TRBJ1-2	NA	ASSLRSLGGYT
TRBV6-1	TRBJ1-5	TRBD1	ASSEARRQGARSNQPQH
TRBV28	TRBJ2-7	NA	ASSPLPRDNYEQY
TRBV7-8	TRBJ1-5	TRBD1	ASSSDRGNNQPQH
TRBV6-1	TRBJ1-2	NA	ASSRDTNYGYT
TRBV9	TRBJ2-3	NA	ASSVETGQPTDTQY
TRBV5-4	TRBJ2-7	TRBD2	ASSLVATSGSYEQY
TRBV7-2	TRBJ2-2	TRBD1	ASSPDRQNTGELF
TRBV4-2	TRBJ2-1	TRBD2	ASSLSLGLAGAYNEQF
TRBV5-1	TRBJ2-6	TRBD1	ASSPWGGQGQSGANVLT
TRBV11-3	TRBJ2-7	TRBD1	ASSLAVPGGVEQY
TRBV5-6	TRBJ2-7	NA	ASSFDLDAINEQY
TRBV28	TRBJ2-1	NA	ASSLYMGGTNLGESSYNEQF
TRBV5-1	TRBJ2-7	NA	ASSLEGGASYEQY
TRBV30	TRBJ1-1	TRBD1	AWSKTGITEAF
TRBV5-1	TRBJ2-7	TRBD1	ASSPDRASYEQY
TRBV5-6	TRBJ2-3	NA	ASSYRSGMSVDTQY
TRBV15	TRBJ1-5	NA	ATSRDRYRDQPQH
TRBV5-4	TRBJ2-2	TRBD1	ASSLHRDRVTGELF
TRBV6-5	TRBJ2-7	TRBD2	ASSYAGREYEQY
TRBV25-1	TRBJ1-3	NA	ASSPGAAGNTIY
TRBV2	TRBJ1-2	NA	ASSFTQGFYGYT
TRBV5-4	TRBJ1-2	TRBD1	ASSAFYRQGDNYGYT
TRBV28	TRBJ2-1	TRBD1	ASSLSGQDSYNEQF
TRBV9	TRBJ1-2	NA	ASSVGAGRANYGYT
TRBV6-1	TRBJ2-3	NA	ASSEQVRGDTQY
TRBV25-1	TRBJ1-3	NA	ASSEWVADTIY
TRBV5-1	TRBJ1-4	TRBD1	ASSSDREHEKLF
TRBV5-1	TRBJ2-3	TRBD2	ASSKLAGTSTDTQY
TRBV14	TRBJ1-1	NA	ASSPKDRIMNTEAF
TRBV18	TRBJ1-4	NA	ASSPDRNEKLF
TRBV11-2	TRBJ2-7	TRBD2	ASSRDGRGYEQY
TRBV30	TRBJ1-4	TRBD1	AWSPPVRGLF
TRBV10-3	TRBJ2-1	TRBD2	AISEGLADYNEQF
TRBV4-2	TRBJ2-7	TRBD2	ASSLTVAGVAGEQY
TRBV18	TRBJ2-1	NA	ASSPAPGPHYNEQF
TRBV6-5	TRBJ2-1	TRBD1	ASSYRGPSYNEQF
TRBV9	TRBJ2-1	TRBD2	ASSEGGGGPFREQF
TRBV5-1	TRBJ1-3	NA	ASSLGGAGNTIY
TRBV19	TRBJ2-1	NA	ASARDSYNEQF
TRBV6-6	TRBJ1-1	NA	ASSYGGEGDTEAF
TRBV5-1	TRBJ2-7	TRBD2	ASSLGAGDDEQY
TRBV2	TRBJ1-2	TRBD1	ASSESVGQGYGYT
TRBV7-6	TRBJ1-6	TRBD1	ASSRTGTNSPLH
TRBV12-5	TRBJ2-5	TRBD2	ASALGTSGYQETQY
TRBV7-3	TRBJ2-2	NA	ASSRKTGILPNTGELF
TRBV7-9	TRBJ2-3	TRBD2	SSSLADLAGQITDTQY
TRBV6-1	TRBJ1-2	NA	ASSFTRDYGYT
TRBV6-6	TRBJ2-6	TRBD2	ASSWEGTGANVLT
TRBV2	TRBJ2-3	NA	ASGLATDTQY
TRBV19	TRBJ1-3	NA	ASSTRQARGNTIY